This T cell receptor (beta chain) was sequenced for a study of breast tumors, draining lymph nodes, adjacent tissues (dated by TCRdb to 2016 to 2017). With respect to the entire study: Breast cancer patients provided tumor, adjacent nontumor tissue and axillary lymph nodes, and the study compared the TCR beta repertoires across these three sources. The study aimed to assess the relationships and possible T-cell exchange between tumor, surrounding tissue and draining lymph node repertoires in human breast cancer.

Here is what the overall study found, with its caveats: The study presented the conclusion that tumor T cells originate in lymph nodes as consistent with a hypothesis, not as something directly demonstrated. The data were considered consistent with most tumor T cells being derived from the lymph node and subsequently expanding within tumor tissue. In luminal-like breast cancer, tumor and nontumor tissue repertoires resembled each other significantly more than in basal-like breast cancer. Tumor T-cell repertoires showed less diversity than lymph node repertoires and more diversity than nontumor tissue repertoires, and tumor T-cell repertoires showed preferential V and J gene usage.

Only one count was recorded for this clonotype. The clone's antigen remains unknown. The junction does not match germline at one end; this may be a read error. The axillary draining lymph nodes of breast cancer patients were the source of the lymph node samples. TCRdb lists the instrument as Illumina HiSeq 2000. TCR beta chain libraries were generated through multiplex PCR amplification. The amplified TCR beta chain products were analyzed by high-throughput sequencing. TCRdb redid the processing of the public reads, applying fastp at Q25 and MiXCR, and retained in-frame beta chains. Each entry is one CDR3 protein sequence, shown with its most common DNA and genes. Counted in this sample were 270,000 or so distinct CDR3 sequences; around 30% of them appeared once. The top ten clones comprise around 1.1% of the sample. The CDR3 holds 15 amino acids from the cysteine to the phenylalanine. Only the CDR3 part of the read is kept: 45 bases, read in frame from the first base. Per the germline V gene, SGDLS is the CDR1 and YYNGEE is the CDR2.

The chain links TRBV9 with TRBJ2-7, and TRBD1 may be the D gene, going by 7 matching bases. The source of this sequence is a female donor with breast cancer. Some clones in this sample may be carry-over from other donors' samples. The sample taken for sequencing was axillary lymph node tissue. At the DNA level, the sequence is TGTGCCAGCAGCGTAGGCGGCGGGACAGCCTACGGGCAGTACTTC. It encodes CASSVGGGTAYGQYF.